This record looks at one TCR beta chain sequence and its context. What it binds is unknown. This sample is drawn from a study of post-analysis software for immune sequencing data. Unique molecular identifiers featured in each of the TCR beta cDNA libraries. TCRdb called the PCR reads again in MiXCR, with one record for every CDR3 protein. The table has roughly 800,000 distinct CDR3 sequences, about 32% seen once; the top ten hold roughly 0.57%. The CDR3 contains 15 residues. CDR1 and CDR2 (germline): MDHEN, SYDVKM. Trimming took 5 bases from V and 5 from J; bases not matched to a gene: 9. Whole-study findings and limits: Controls had lower frequencies than patients of roughly five TRBV segments, which included TRBV5-6, TRBV5-1 and TRBV20-1.

The sample taken for sequencing was blood. The source of this sequence is a girl between 5 and 17 years old with multiple sclerosis. The chain joins TRBV28 to TRBJ2-5; the match to TRBD1 covers 9 bases. The CDR3 loop is CASSPYRGRTETQYF. The DNA of the CDR3 is TGTGCCAGCAGTCCTTACAGGGGGCGCACGGAGACCCAGTACTTC.